This T cell receptor (beta chain) was profiled in a study of shared clonotypes between healthy human individuals. Some 28,000 T cell genomes (approximately 0.2 ug DNA) went into each sorted-subset replicate. Clones were read by immunoSEQ multiplex PCR, and TCRdb kept only the in-frame ones, dropping some. The sample has around 2.3 million clones, about 94% seen once. The TCR comes from a man aged 18-30 years in good health. Specimen: naive CD4+ T cells sorted from blood. Subset noted: CD45RA+ positively selected.

In nucleotides, the CDR3 is TGCAGCATTAGGGACGCTGAAGCTTTCTTT. Protein product: CSIRDAEAFF. The rearrangement joins TRBV20-1 to TRBJ1-1; a weak D match, TRBD1 (5 bases). Per the germline V gene, CDR1 is DFQATT and CDR2 is SNEGSKA (reference sequence). This CDR3 is 10 amino acids long.